This T cell receptor (beta chain) was recovered during a study of cytomegalovirus exposure and HLA in healthy donors. The study, taken as a whole, reports: Most TCR sequences were seen very rarely across donors, but some public TCRs occurred in many. The study flagged roughly 150 TCR beta chains as cytomegalovirus-associated.

Sequenced by immunoSEQ multiplex PCR; TCRdb stores in-frame clones only, minus some. The sample has 55,000 to 80,000 clones, approximately 93% seen once. The CDR3 has 14 residues. Germline V gene data show CDR1 as MDHEN and CDR2 as SYDVKM. Trimming left V 2 bases short and J 0 bases short, with 7 bases between. Concerning this clone itself: Its matching antigen is unknown.

This sequence originates from a man aged 18 to 35 in good health and CMV-seropositive. The chain combines TRBV28 with TRBJ1-1; the D is unclear. Sequenced: PBMCs. CDR3 loop: CASSLGVMNTEAFF. For the CDR3, the DNA is TGTGCCAGCAGTTTAGGAGTGATGAACACTGAAGCTTTCTTT. The variable domain in full, completed from reference TRBV28 and TRBJ1-1, reads DVKVTQSSRYLVKRTGEKVFLECVQDMDHENMFWYRQDPGLGLRLIYFSYDVKMKEKGDIPEGYSVSREKKERFSLILESASTNQTSMYLCASSLGVMNTEAFFGQGTRLTVV.